This T cell receptor (beta chain) was captured in a study of identical twins. Points from the study as a whole: Memory repertoires showed no such pattern, whereas abundant cord blood beta clonotypes carried fewer insertions. Invariant cells of the MAIT and iNKT types might have partly distorted the zero-insertion analyses.

From the 5' RACE reads, TCRdb called clonotypes with MiXCR, one entry per CDR3 protein. The sample comprises 690,000 or so distinct CDR3 sequences, 8.5% to 9% of which are singletons, and 0.75% to 1% rests with the top ten. Everyone who donated was a healthy Caucasian. This clonotype turned up a few times. Antigen: not known. Germline CDR1 is SGDLS and CDR2 is YYNGEE. V lost 0 bases to trimming and J lost 4 bases, with 22 bases between them. The CDR3 is 19 residues long. This sample also belongs to another study, concerning yellow fever vaccine responses in identical twins. That paper adds: The T cell response to vaccination in identical twins was reportedly partly convergent and partly personalized.

This chain connects TRBV9 to TRBJ1-4, with D hard to call. Sample: PBMCs. The source is a woman under 30 in good health. CDR3 amino acids: CASSVGRMGRLAINEKLFF. The CDR3 nucleotides are TGTGCCAGCAGCGTAGGTCGCATGGGCAGGTTGGCCATTAATGAAAAACTGTTTTTT.